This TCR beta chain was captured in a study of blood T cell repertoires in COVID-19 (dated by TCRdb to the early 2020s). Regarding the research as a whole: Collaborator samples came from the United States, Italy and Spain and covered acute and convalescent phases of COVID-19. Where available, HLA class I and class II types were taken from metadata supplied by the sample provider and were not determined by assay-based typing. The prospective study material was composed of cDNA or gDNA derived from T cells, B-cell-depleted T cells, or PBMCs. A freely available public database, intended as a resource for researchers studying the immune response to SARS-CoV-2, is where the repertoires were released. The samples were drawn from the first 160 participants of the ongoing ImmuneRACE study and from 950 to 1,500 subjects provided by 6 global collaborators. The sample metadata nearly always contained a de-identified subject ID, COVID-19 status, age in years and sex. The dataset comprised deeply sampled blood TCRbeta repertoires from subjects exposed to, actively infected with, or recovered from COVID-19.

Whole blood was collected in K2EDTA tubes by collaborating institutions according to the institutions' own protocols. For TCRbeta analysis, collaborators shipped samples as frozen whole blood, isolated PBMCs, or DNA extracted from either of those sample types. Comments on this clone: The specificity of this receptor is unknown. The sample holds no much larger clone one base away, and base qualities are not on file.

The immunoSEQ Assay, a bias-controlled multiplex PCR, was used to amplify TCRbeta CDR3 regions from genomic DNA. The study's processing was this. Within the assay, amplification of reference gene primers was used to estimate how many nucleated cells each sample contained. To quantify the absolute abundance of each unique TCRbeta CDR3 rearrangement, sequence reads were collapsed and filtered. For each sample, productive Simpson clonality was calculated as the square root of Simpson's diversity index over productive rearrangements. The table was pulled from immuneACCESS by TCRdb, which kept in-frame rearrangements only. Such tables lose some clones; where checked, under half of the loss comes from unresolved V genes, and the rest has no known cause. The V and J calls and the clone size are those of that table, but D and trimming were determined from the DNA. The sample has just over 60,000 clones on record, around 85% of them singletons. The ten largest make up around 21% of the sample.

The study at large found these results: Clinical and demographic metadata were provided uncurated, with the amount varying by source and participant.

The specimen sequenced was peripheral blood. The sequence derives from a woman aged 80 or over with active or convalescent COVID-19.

CDR3 region: CAISESSGEQFF. The DNA is as follows: TGTGCCATCAGTGAGTCGAGTGGTGAGCAGTTCTTC. The chain is encoded by TRBV10-3 joined to TRBJ2-1, with the D gene not clear enough to name. Sequences ENHRY (CDR1) and SYGVKD (CDR2) are obtained from the germline V gene. V is pared back by 0 bases and J by 9 bases, with 6 bases lying between the germline termini. From cysteine to phenylalanine, the CDR3 is 12 amino acids long. The CDR3 DNA has 36 bases and is translated from base 1.